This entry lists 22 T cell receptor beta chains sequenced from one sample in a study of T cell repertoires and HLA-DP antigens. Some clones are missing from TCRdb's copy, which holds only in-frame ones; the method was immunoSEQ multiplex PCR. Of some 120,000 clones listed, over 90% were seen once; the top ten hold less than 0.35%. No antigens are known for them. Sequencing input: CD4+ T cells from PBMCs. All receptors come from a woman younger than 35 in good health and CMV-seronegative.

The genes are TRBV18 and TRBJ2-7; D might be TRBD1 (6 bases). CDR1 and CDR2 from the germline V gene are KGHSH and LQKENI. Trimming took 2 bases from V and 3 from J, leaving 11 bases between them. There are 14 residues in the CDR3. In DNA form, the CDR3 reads TGTGCCAGCTCACCATCGACAGGCTACTACGAGCAGTACGTC. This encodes CASSPSTGYYEQYV.

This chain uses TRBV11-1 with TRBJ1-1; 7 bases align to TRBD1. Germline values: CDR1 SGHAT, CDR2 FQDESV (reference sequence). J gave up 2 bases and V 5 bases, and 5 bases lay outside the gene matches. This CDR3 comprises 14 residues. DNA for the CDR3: TGTGCCAGCAGCCCCGGACAGGTAAACACTGAAGCTTTCTTT. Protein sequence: CASSPGQVNTEAFF.

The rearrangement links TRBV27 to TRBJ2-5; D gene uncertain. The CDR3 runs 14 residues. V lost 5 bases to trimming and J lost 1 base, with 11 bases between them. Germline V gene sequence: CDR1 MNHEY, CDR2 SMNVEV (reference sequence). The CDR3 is CASSKTRLQETQYF. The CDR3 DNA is TGTGCCAGCAGTAAGACAAGACTCCAAGAGACCCAGTACTTC.

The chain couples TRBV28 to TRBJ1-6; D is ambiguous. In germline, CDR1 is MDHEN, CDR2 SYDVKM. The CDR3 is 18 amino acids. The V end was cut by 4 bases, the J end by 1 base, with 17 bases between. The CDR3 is CASSSPRGRVSYNSPLHF. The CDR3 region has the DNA TGTGCCAGCAGTTCCCCGCGGGGTAGGGTATCCTATAATTCACCCCTCCACTTT.

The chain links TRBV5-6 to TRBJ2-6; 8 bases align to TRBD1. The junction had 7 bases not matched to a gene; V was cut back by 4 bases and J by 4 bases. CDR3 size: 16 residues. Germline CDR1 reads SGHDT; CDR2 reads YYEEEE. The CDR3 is CASSTTGAGGANVLTF. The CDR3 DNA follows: TGTGCCAGCAGCACGACAGGGGCTGGAGGGGCCAACGTCCTGACTTTC.

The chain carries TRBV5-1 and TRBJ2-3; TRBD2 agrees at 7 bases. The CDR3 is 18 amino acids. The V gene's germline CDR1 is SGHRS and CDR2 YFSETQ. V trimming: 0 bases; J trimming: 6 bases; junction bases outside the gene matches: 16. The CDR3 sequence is CASSLGGGAGRVSDTQYF. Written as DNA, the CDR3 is TGCGCCAGCAGCTTGGGCGGTGGAGCGGGAAGGGTGTCCGATACGCAGTATTTT.

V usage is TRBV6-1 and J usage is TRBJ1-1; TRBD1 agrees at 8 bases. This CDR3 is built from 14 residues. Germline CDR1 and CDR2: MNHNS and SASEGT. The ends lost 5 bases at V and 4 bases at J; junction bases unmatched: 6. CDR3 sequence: CASSSNQGATEAFF. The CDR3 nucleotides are TGTGCCAGCAGTTCCAACCAGGGGGCCACTGAAGCTTTCTTT.

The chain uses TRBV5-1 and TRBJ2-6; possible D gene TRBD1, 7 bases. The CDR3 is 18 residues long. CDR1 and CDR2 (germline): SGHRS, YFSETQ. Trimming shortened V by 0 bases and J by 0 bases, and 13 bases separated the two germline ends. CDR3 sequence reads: CASSLGGTELSGANVLTF. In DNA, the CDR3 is TGCGCCAGCAGCTTGGGCGGGACAGAGCTCTCTGGGGCCAACGTCCTGACTTTC.

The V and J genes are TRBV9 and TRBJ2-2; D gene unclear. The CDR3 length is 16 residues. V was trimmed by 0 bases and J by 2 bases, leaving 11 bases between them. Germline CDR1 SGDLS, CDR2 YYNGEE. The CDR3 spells CASSVDWPGNTGELFF. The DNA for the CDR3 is TGTGCCAGCAGCGTAGATTGGCCGGGTAACACCGGGGAGCTGTTTTTT. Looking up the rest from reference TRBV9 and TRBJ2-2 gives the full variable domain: DSGVTQTPKHLITATGQRVTLRCSPRSGDLSVYWYQQSLDQGLQFLIQYYNGEERAKGNILERFSAQQFPDLHSELNLSSLELGDSALYFCASSVDWPGNTGELFFGEGSRLTVL.

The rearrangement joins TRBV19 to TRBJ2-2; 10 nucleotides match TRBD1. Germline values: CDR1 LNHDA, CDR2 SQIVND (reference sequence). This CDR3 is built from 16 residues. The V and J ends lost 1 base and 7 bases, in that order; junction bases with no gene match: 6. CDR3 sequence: CASSIGGTGVFGELFF. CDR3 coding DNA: TGTGCCAGTAGTATAGGCGGGACAGGGGTTTTCGGGGAGCTGTTTTTT.

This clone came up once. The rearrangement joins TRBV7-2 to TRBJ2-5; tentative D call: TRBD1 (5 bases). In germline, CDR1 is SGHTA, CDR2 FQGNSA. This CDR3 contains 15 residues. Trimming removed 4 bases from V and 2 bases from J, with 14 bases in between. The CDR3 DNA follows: TGTGCCAGCAGCTACGATAGAGCAGGGCAAGAGACCCAGTACTTC. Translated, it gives CASSYDRAGQETQYF.

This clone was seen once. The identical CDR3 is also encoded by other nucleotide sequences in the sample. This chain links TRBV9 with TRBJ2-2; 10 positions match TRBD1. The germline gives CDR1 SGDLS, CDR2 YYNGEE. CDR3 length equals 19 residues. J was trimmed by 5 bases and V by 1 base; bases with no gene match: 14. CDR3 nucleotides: TGTGCCAGCAGCGTATCCCTCCTAGGGGGACAGGGGTTTACCGGGGAGCTGTTTTTT. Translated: CASSVSLLGGQGFTGELFF.

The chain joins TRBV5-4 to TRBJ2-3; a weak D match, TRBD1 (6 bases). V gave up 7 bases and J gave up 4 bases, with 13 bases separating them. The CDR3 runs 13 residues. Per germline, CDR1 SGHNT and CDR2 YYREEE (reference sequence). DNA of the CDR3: TGTGCCAGCGCCCACAGGGTACCAGATACGCAGTATTTT. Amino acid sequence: CASAHRVPDTQYF.

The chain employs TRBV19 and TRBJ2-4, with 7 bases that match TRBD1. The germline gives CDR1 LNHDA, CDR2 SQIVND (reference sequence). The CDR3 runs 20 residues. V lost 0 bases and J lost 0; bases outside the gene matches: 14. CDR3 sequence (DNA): TGTGCCAGTAGTATAGATTCTGACAGGGCCCACTTACTAGCCAAAAACATTCAGTACTTC. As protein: CASSIDSDRAHLLAKNIQYF. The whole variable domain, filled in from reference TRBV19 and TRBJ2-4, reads DGGITQSPKYLFRKEGQNVTLSCEQNLNHDAMYWYRQDPGQGLRLIYYSQIVNDFQKGDIAEGYSVSREKKESFPLTVTSAQKNPTAFYLCASSIDSDRAHLLAKNIQYFGAGTRLSVL.

CDR3 loop: CASSFVDRGHEQYF. The CDR3 DNA is TGTGCCAGCAGTTTTGTGGACAGGGGGCACGAGCAGTACTTC. The chain couples TRBV28 to TRBJ2-7; 11 positions agree with TRBD1. The J segment lost 5 bases and the V segment lost 3 bases, leaving 3 bases of the junction unmatched. The germline CDR1 and CDR2 sequences are MDHEN and SYDVKM. This CDR3 comprises 14 residues.

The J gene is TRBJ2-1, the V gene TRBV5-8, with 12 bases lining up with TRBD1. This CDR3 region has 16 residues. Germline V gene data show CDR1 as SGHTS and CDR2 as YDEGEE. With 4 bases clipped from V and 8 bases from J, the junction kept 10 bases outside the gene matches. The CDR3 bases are TGTGCCAGCAGCCAGAGGCCGGGACAGGGGGCCTATGAGCAGTTCTTC. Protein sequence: CASSQRPGQGAYEQFF. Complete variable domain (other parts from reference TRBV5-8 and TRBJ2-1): EAGVTQSPTHLIKTRGQQATLRCSPISGHTSVYWYQQALGLGLQFLLWYDEGEERNRGNFPPRFSGRQFPNYSSELNVNALELEDSALYLCASSQRPGQGAYEQFFGPGTRLTVL.

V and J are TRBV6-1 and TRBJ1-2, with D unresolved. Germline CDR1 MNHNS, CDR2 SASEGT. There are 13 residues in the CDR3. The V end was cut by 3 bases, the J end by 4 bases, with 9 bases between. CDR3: CASSDGPGYGYTF. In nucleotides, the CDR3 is TGTGCCAGCAGTGACGGCCCCGGCTATGGCTACACCTTC.

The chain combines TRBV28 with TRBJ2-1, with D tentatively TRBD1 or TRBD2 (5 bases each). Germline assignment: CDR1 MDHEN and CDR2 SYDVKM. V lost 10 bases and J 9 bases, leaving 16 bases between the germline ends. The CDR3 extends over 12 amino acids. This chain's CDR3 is CATQLGAGEQFF. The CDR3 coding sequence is TGTGCCACTCAACTAGGGGCCGGTGAGCAGTTCTTC.

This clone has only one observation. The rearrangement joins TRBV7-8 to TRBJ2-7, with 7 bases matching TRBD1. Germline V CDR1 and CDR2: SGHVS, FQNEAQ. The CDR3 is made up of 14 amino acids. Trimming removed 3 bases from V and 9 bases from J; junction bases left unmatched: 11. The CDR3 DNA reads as TGTGCCAGCAGCTTCAGGGAGACAGGGTCGGCGCAGTACGTC. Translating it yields CASSFRETGSAQYV.

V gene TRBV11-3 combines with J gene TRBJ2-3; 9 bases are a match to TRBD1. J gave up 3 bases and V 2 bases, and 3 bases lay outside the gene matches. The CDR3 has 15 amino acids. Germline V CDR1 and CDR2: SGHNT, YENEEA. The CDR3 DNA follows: TGTGCCAGCAGCTTAACCGGGACAGGGACAGATACGCAGTATTTT. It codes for CASSLTGTGTDTQYF.

The CDR3 DNA is TGTGCCAGCAGCTTATTTCGAGACAGCTACAATGAGCAGTTCTTC. It encodes CASSLFRDSYNEQFF. The genes are TRBV7-3 and TRBJ2-1; tentatively, D is TRBD1 (5 bases). Germline CDR1 is SGHTA and CDR2 is FQGTGA. The CDR3 has 15 amino acids. V was clipped by 2 bases and J by 3 bases, with 11 bases between them.

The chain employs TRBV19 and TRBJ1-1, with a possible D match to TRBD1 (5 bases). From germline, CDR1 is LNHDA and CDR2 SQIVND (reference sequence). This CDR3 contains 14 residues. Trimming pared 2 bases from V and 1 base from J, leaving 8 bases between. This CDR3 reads CASSIKGRNTEAFF. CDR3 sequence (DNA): TGTGCCAGTAGTATAAAGGGGAGGAACACTGAAGCTTTCTTT.